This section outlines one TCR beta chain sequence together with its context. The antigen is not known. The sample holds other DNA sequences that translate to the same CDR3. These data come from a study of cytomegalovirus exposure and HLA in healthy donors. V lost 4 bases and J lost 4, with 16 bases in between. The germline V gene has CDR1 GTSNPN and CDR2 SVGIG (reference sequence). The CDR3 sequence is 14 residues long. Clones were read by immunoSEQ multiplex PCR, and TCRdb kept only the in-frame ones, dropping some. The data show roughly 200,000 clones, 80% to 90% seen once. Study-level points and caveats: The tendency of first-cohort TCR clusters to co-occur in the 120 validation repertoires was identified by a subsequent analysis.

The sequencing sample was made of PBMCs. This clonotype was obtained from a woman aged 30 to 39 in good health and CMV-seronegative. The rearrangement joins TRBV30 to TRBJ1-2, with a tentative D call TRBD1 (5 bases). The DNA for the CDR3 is TGTGCCTGGACTCCGATCCAGGGTCTCTATGGCTACACCTTC. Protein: CAWTPIQGLYGYTF.